This TCR beta chain originates from a study of CD8+ T cells in alopecia areata. CDR3 length: 16 residues. Looked up from germline, CDR1 is LNHDA and CDR2 is SQIVND (reference sequence). Trimming removed 2 bases from V and 1 base from J, with 12 bases in between. The sequencing template was cDNA reverse transcribed from extracted RNA. Only in-frame clones appear in the TCRdb table, and some are missing; sequencing was by immunoSEQ multiplex PCR. The sample includes 95,000 to 150,000 clones, 60% to 65% of them seen just once. The treatment was: oral pan-JAK inhibitor, 5-10 mg twice daily. Only one count was recorded for this clone.

This clonotype was obtained from a human donor with alopecia areata. V is TRBV19 and J is TRBJ2-1, with TRBD2 as a possible D gene (6 bases). Sequencing was performed on CD4+ T cells sorted from blood, taken at week 4, from a patient treated with tofacitinib. The CDR3 region is CASSITAGTSYNEQFF. The CDR3 coding sequence is TGTGCCAGTAGTATAACGGCGGGAACGTCCTACAATGAGCAGTTCTTC.